The T cell receptor beta chain described here comes from a study of shared clonotypes between healthy human individuals. Profiled with immunoSEQ multiplex PCR; TCRdb holds only in-frame clones, not every one. The repertoire holds around 1.6 million clones, with nearly 99% as singletons. Germline CDR1 and CDR2: SEHNR and FQNEAQ (reference sequence). V was shortened by 4 bases and J by 0 bases, with 16 bases between the two germline ends. The CDR3 extends over 16 amino acids. The receptor comes from a man aged 30 to 39 in good health. The specimen sequenced was naive CD4+ T cells sorted from blood. Subset: CD45RA+ positively selected. This chain uses TRBV7-9 with TRBJ2-7; D might be TRBD1 (7 bases). CDR3 sequence: CASSSRGAARSYEQYF. The CDR3 DNA sequence: TGTGCCAGCAGCTCCAGGGGGGCAGCCCGCTCCTACGAGCAGTACTTC.